The clone carrying this TCR beta chain was observed once. The antigen remains unidentified. The sample is drawn from a study of CD4 T cells in relation to SARS-CoV-2 and coronaviruses. Whole-study context: The HLA restriction of the shared crossreactive spike epitopes was mapped.

V was clipped by 8 bases and J by 1 base; unmatched bases: 9. Germline assignment: CDR1 GTSNPN and CDR2 SVGIG (reference sequence). CDR3 length: 14 amino acids. Findings and caveats of the study: The cross-reactivity analysis covered only spike protein, not other viral proteins.

Deep TCR-beta sequencing used DNA from uncultured naive and memory CD4+ T cells. Produced via immunoSEQ multiplex PCR; TCRdb's table is partial and in-frame only. Among 30,000 to 45,000 clones listed, more than 75% were seen once. The chain carries TRBV30 and TRBJ2-3, with 7 bases fitting TRBD1. Sequencing used memory CD4+ T cells from PBMCs. This clonotype originated in an adult with COVID-19. CDR3 in amino acids: CAGSRQGRTDTQYF. The CDR3, as DNA: TGTGCCGGTTCCCGACAGGGCCGCACAGATACGCAGTATTTT.